What follows are 28 T cell receptor beta chains derived from one specimen sequenced in a study of cytomegalovirus exposure and HLA in healthy donors. The primer mix had 60 Vbeta and 13 Jbeta primers. TCRdb's copy holds only in-frame clones and misses some; the assay was immunoSEQ multiplex PCR. The sample carries over 50,000 clones, roughly 74% recorded once. Specimen: PBMCs. Every receptor here comes from a man aged 35 to 55 in good health and CMV-seropositive.

CDR3 in amino acids: CASKDNNSPLHF. DNA for the CDR3: TGTGCCAGCAAGGACAATAATTCACCCCTCCACTTT. The chain has TRBV6-1 and TRBJ1-6, with D perhaps matching TRBD1 (5 bases). V lost 7 bases and J 5 bases, leaving 6 bases between the germline ends. Per the germline V gene, CDR1 is MNHNS and CDR2 is SASEGT. CDR3 length: 12 residues.

V and J are TRBV7-9 and TRBJ2-1; 9 positions agree with TRBD1. Germline loops: CDR1 SEHNR, CDR2 FQNEAQ (reference sequence). This CDR3 has 16 residues. J lost 1 base, V lost 4 bases, and 5 bases had no gene match. The CDR3 sequence is CASSSTDRGSYNEQFF. CDR3 nucleotides: TGTGCCAGCAGCTCCACAGACAGGGGGTCCTACAATGAGCAGTTCTTC.

This chain connects TRBV7-2 to TRBJ2-5; TRBD2 matches at 10 bases. This CDR3 contains 14 residues. V shed 5 bases, J shed 2 bases, and the junction held 2 bases outside the gene matches. CDR1 is SGHTA and CDR2 is FQGNSA in the germline V gene. CDR3 in DNA: TGTGCCAGCAGCGTTAGCGGGGGGCAAGAGACCCAGTACTTC. Translating gives CASSVSGGQETQYF.

This clone was picked up a small number of times. The CDR3 region has the DNA TGTGCCAGCAGGCACAGGGAAACTAGCACAGATACGCAGTATTTT. Translation: CASRHRETSTDTQYF. This rearrangement joins TRBV27 to TRBJ2-3; D is perhaps TRBD1 (6 bases). Germline CDR1 is MNHEY and CDR2 is SMNVEV (reference sequence). CDR3 length: 15 residues. The V end was cut by 6 bases, the J end by 0 bases, with 13 bases between.

There are a few counts of this clone. The chain combines TRBV4-3 with TRBJ1-5, with unresolved D. V was trimmed by 3 bases and J by 7 bases, leaving 16 bases between them. Germline V gene data show CDR1 as LGHNA and CDR2 as YSLEER. There are 15 residues in the CDR3. The DNA for the CDR3 is TGCGCCAGCAGCCAGGAGAGAGGGATTGGACAGCCCCAGCATTTT. Translating it yields CASSQERGIGQPQHF.

The chain uses TRBV29-1 and TRBJ1-2, with 7 bases identical to TRBD1. This CDR3 comprises 17 residues. Trimming cost V 2 bases and J 7 bases; bases outside gene matches: 19. Germline V lookup: CDR1 SQVTM, CDR2 ANQGSEA. The CDR3 region is CSVERSAGGMEKGGYTF. CDR3 sequence (DNA): TGCAGCGTTGAAAGGTCGGCAGGGGGGATGGAAAAGGGTGGCTACACCTTC.

The J gene is TRBJ2-3, the V gene TRBV4-1; TRBD2 matches at 8 bases. CDR1 and CDR2 from the germline V gene are MGHRA and YSYEKL. J gave up 7 bases and V 6 bases, and 9 bases lay outside the gene matches. The CDR3 totals 14 residues. The CDR3 DNA sequence: TGCGCCAGCAGGCCTCCGGGGGGGCCTTATACGCAGTATTTT. Residues: CASRPPGGPYTQYF.

This clone was observed a few times. This rearrangement joins TRBV6-5 to TRBJ1-5; perhaps TRBD1 as D (5 bases). The CDR3 consists of 16 residues. V shed 2 bases and J shed 5 bases, with 16 bases lying between them. Germline V gene lookup returns CDR1 MNHEY and CDR2 SVGAGI. CDR3 sequence (DNA): TGTGCCAGCAGTTACCGATGGCAGGGCAACGATCAGCCCCAGCATTTT. Translating gives CASSYRWQGNDQPQHF.

This clone was detected only a few times. V is TRBV5-1 and J is TRBJ2-7; TRBD1 matches at 8 bases. Looked up from germline, CDR1 is SGHRS and CDR2 is YFSETQ. CDR3 length: 15 amino acids. Germline trimming cut 3 bases from V and 2 bases from J; bases unmatched to any gene: 7. CDR3 nucleotide sequence: TGCGCCAGCAGCTCGCAAGGACAGGGACCCTACGAGCAGTACTTC. Protein: CASSSQGQGPYEQYF.

The J gene is TRBJ1-1, the V gene TRBV10-1; TRBD1 matches 7 bases. The CDR3 loop spans 13 amino acids. Germline V lookup: CDR1 WNHNN, CDR2 SYGVQD (reference sequence). V gave up 5 bases and J gave up 10 bases; unmatched junction bases: 10. The CDR3 bases are TGCGCCAGCAGTCTCCGGGACAGCGGAGGAGCTTTCTTT. It yields the protein CASSLRDSGGAFF.

This chain links TRBV19 with TRBJ1-1; 9 bases line up with TRBD1. CDR1 and CDR2 from the germline V gene are LNHDA and SQIVND (reference sequence). The J segment lost 0 bases and the V segment lost 5 bases, leaving 4 bases of the junction unmatched. The CDR3 covers 15 residues. CDR3 sequence (DNA): TGTGCCAGTAGTCCACAGGGGGCGATGAACACTGAAGCTTTCTTT. Its translation: CASSPQGAMNTEAFF.

The chain uses TRBV28 and TRBJ1-1, with D possibly matching TRBD1 (6 bases). The CDR3 loop spans 14 amino acids. Trimming left V 5 bases short and J 9 bases short, with 19 bases between. Germline V gives CDR1 MDHEN, CDR2 SYDVKM. CDR3 protein: CASSPGQSLLKAFF. In nucleotides, the CDR3 is TGTGCCAGCAGTCCCGGACAGAGCCTATTGAAAGCTTTCTTT. The full variable domain, rest sourced from reference TRBV28 and TRBJ1-1, is DVKVTQSSRYLVKRTGEKVFLECVQDMDHENMFWYRQDPGLGLRLIYFSYDVKMKEKGDIPEGYSVSREKKERFSLILESASTNQTSMYLCASSPGQSLLKAFFGQGTRLTVV.

The CDR3, as DNA: TGTGCCTGGTTTCCCGGGACAGGGGGCCTTCTGTATAATTCACCCCTCCACTTT. This gives the protein CAWFPGTGGLLYNSPLHF. The rearrangement uses TRBV30 and TRBJ1-6; 12 positions agree with TRBD1. The germline V gene encodes CDR1 GTSNPN and CDR2 SVGIG (reference sequence). There are 18 residues in the CDR3. V was pared by 5 bases and J by 4 bases, with 12 bases of the junction left unmatched.

This clone was seen only a few times. The chain joins TRBV7-9 to TRBJ1-2, with 8 bases lining up with TRBD1. Germline CDR1 is SEHNR and CDR2 is FQNEAQ (reference sequence). The CDR3 extends over 15 amino acids. The V segment lost 1 base and the J segment 3 bases; nucleotides outside the gene matches: 4. The CDR3 here is CASSLGTGSDYGYTF. The DNA for the CDR3 is TGTGCCAGCAGCTTAGGGACAGGGAGTGACTATGGCTACACCTTC. Full variable domain (missing parts from reference TRBV7-9 and TRBJ1-2): DTGVSQNPRHKITKRGQNVTFRCDPISEHNRLYWYRQTLGQGPEFLTYFQNEAQLEKSRLLSDRFSAERPKGSFSTLEIQRTEQGDSAMYLCASSLGTGSDYGYTFGSGTRLTVV.

The chain links TRBV7-6 to TRBJ2-1; TRBD1 matches at 10 bases. The CDR3 extends over 16 amino acids. With 1 base clipped from V and 8 bases from J, the junction kept 8 bases outside the gene matches. Germline V gene lookup returns CDR1 SGHVS and CDR2 FNYEAQ. CDR3 DNA sequence: TGTGCCAGCAGCTTAGATAGGGACAGGGGTAGGGATGAGCAGTTCTTC. Encoded protein: CASSLDRDRGRDEQFF.

This clone appeared a few times. The chain is built from TRBV5-4 and TRBJ2-7; D uncertain. Germline lookup yields CDR1 SGHNT and CDR2 YYREEE (reference sequence). The length of the CDR3 is 13 residues. The germline V and J ends were trimmed by 4 bases and 2 bases, with 10 bases remaining between them. CDR3 residues: CASSPPTAYEQYF. CDR3 nucleotide sequence: TGTGCCAGCAGCCCCCCCACAGCCTACGAGCAGTACTTC.

J is TRBJ1-1 and V is TRBV5-6, with D perhaps TRBD1 (6 bases). Trimming stripped 3 bases from V and 2 bases from J, with 14 bases between. This CDR3 has 15 residues. Germline CDR1 reads SGHDT; CDR2 reads YYEEEE. As DNA, the CDR3 is TGTGCCAGCAGCTGGGGGGGGACACCTAACACTGAAGCTTTCTTT. Protein sequence: CASSWGGTPNTEAFF.

V usage is TRBV2 and J usage is TRBJ2-2; 7 bases match TRBD2. CDR3 length: 16 amino acids. Trimming cost V 3 bases and J 5 bases; bases outside gene matches: 9. Per germline, CDR1 SNHLY and CDR2 FYNNEI. CDR3 loop: CASSDWSARGTGELFF. The CDR3 DNA reads TGTGCCAGCAGTGATTGGTCAGCGCGGGGGACCGGGGAGCTGTTTTTT.

V and J are TRBV6-5 and TRBJ1-3; a weak D match, TRBD1 (6 bases). Looked up from germline, CDR1 is MNHEY and CDR2 is SVGAGI. V gave up 3 bases and J gave up 4 bases, with 13 bases separating them. CDR3 size: 15 residues. CDR3 in amino acids: CASSYGGAQGNTIYF. The CDR3 DNA is TGTGCCAGCAGTTATGGGGGGGCGCAAGGAAACACCATATATTTT.

Here the CDR3 DNA reads TGTGCCAGCAGTTACAACACCCGACAGGGAAACTATGGCTACACCTTC. It is translated as CASSYNTRQGNYGYTF. The chain carries TRBV6-6 and TRBJ1-2, with 7 bases lining up with TRBD1. V lost 2 bases, J lost 2 bases, and 8 bases stayed unmatched. The CDR3 length is 16 residues. Germline lookup yields CDR1 MNHNY and CDR2 SVGAGI (reference sequence).

The chain recombines TRBV5-1 with TRBJ1-2; 7 nucleotides agree with TRBD1. Germline trimming cut 5 bases from V and 6 bases from J; bases unmatched to any gene: 7. The V gene's germline CDR1 is SGHRS and CDR2 YFSETQ. The CDR3 is made up of 13 amino acids. This chain's CDR3 is CASSSNTGDGYTF. CDR3 nucleotide sequence: TGCGCCAGCAGTTCAAATACAGGGGATGGCTACACCTTC.

In its sample, this clone was seen once. The chain links TRBV6-6 to TRBJ2-1; 9 positions match TRBD1. From germline, CDR1 is MNHNY and CDR2 SVGAGI (reference sequence). The CDR3 loop spans 16 amino acids. J lost 8 bases, V lost 8 bases, and 16 bases had no gene match. CDR3 sequence reads: CASSLDRQGVIDEQFF. For the CDR3, the DNA is TGTGCCAGCTCGCTTGATAGACAGGGGGTGATCGATGAGCAGTTCTTC.

The V and J genes are TRBV19 and TRBJ2-5; 15 bases are a match to TRBD2. V trimming: 5 bases; J trimming: 2 bases; junction bases outside the gene matches: 3. The germline V gene has CDR1 LNHDA and CDR2 SQIVND (reference sequence). The CDR3 has 16 amino acids. The CDR3 DNA reads TGTGCCAGTAGTCTGGGACTAGCGGGGGGTCAAGAGACCCAGTACTTC. Translation gives CASSLGLAGGQETQYF.

The rearrangement links TRBV6-5 to TRBJ1-1; unclear D gene. V was cut by 0 bases and J by 3 bases, with 11 bases left in between. This CDR3 has 15 residues. The germline gives CDR1 MNHEY, CDR2 SVGAGI. The chain's CDR3 is CASSYSSGIDTEAFF. CDR3 DNA sequence: TGTGCCAGCAGTTACTCGAGCGGGATTGACACTGAAGCTTTCTTT.

DNA of the CDR3: TGTGCCAGTAGTGCGGGACAGGTGAACACTGAAGCTTTCTTT. It yields the protein CASSAGQVNTEAFF. This chain links TRBV19 with TRBJ1-1, with 8 bases aligning to TRBD1. Germline V CDR1 and CDR2: LNHDA, SQIVND (reference sequence). The CDR3 has 14 amino acids. The J segment lost 0 bases and the V segment lost 5 bases, leaving 2 bases of the junction unmatched.

This clone was picked up a small number of times. The chain uses TRBV2 and TRBJ2-1, with 10 bases that match TRBD1. Trimming took 6 bases from V and 7 from J; bases not matched to a gene: 9. The CDR3 has 15 residues. Germline loops: CDR1 SNHLY, CDR2 FYNNEI. The DNA of the CDR3 is TGTGCCAGCAGGGCCGGACAGGGGGGGTGGAATGAGCAGTTCTTC. Residues: CASRAGQGGWNEQFF.

Only a few counts were recorded for this clone. Written as DNA, the CDR3 is TGTGCCTGGAGTCGGGGACAACTCGGCCATCAGCCCCAGCATTTT. Translating it yields CAWSRGQLGHQPQHF. The chain links TRBV30 to TRBJ1-5; D possibly corresponds to TRBD1 (6 bases). Trimming stripped 2 bases from V and 5 bases from J, with 16 bases between. Per the germline V gene, CDR1 is GTSNPN and CDR2 is SVGIG (reference sequence). The CDR3 extends over 15 amino acids.

The chain uses TRBV5-1 and TRBJ1-2; TRBD1 aligns across 7 bases. This CDR3 spans 13 amino acids. V shed 5 bases and J 6 bases; nucleotides not matched to a gene: 7. Germline V CDR1 and CDR2: SGHRS, YFSETQ. This CDR3 reads CASSDRVDDGYTF. The CDR3 nucleotides are TGCGCCAGCAGTGACAGGGTTGACGATGGCTACACCTTC.